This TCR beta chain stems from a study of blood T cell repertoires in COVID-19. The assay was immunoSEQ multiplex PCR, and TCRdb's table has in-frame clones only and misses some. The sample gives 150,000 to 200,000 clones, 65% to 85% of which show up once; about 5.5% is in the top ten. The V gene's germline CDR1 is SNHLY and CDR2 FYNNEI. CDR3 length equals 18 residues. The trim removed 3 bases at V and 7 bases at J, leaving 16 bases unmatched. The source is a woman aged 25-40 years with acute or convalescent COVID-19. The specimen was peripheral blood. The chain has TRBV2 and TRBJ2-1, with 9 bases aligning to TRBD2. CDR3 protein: CASSESPYRRGGRNEQFF. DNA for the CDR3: TGTGCCAGCAGTGAGAGCCCCTATCGGCGGGGGGGCCGAAATGAGCAGTTCTTC.